The next 20 T cell receptor beta chains were all read from a single sample in a study of blood T cell repertoires in COVID-19. TCRdb's table, derived via immunoSEQ multiplex PCR, lists solely in-frame clones and lacks some. The sample has 120,000 to 150,000 clones, around 84% seen once. Sequencing was done on a sample of peripheral blood. Receptors originate from a man in his 60s with active or convalescent COVID-19.

This sequence joins TRBV6-4 and TRBJ2-1; D may be TRBD2 (5 bases). The CDR3 runs to 12 residues. V was pared by 8 bases and J by 7 bases, with 12 bases between. Germline V gene data show CDR1 as MRHNA and CDR2 as SNTAGT. The CDR3 is CASSTSGNEQFF. The CDR3 region has the DNA TGTGCCAGCTCCACCTCGGGGAATGAGCAGTTCTTC.

The chain carries TRBV12-3 or TRBV12-4 and TRBJ2-4, with 7 bases identical to TRBD2. The CDR3 extends over 13 amino acids. V lost 3 bases, J lost 5 bases, and 1 base stayed unmatched. The CDR3 loop is CASSLGGENIQYF. The CDR3 DNA reads as TGTGCCAGCAGTTTGGGGGGGGAAAACATTCAGTACTTC.

This clone was seen more than once but under ten times. The chain recombines TRBV6-8 with TRBJ2-7, with D perhaps TRBD2 (5 bases). This CDR3 region has 12 residues. Looked up from germline, CDR1 is MNHGY and CDR2 is SAAAGT. Trimming pared 9 bases from V and 2 bases from J, leaving 11 bases between. For the CDR3, the DNA is TGTGCCAGTACCCGGGGAACCTACGAGCAGTACTTC. Protein sequence: CASTRGTYEQYF.

V is TRBV11-2 and J is TRBJ2-3, with 7 bases aligning to TRBD2. Germline CDR1 SGHAT, CDR2 FQNNGV. V lost 6 bases and J lost 1; bases outside the gene matches: 16. This CDR3 has 18 amino acids. CDR3 amino acids: CASRLLAAGLIRTDTQYF. The CDR3 DNA reads TGTGCCAGCAGGTTACTAGCAGCGGGGTTGATTCGCACAGATACGCAGTATTTT. The full variable domain, its missing parts supplied by reference TRBV11-2 and TRBJ2-3, is EAGVAQSPRYKIIEKRQSVAFWCNPISGHATLYWYQQILGQGPKLLIQFQNNGVVDDSQLPKDRFSAERLKGVDSTLKIQPAKLEDSAVYLCASRLLAAGLIRTDTQYFGPGTRLTVL.

The chain carries TRBV24-1 and TRBJ2-1; 7 bases are shared with TRBD2. Germline V gene data show CDR1 as KGHDR and CDR2 as SFDVKD. This CDR3 has 15 amino acids. V lost 3 bases, J lost 4 bases, and 5 bases stayed unmatched. This CDR3 reads CATSDRGLTYNEQFF. The CDR3 DNA sequence: TGTGCCACCAGTGATCGGGGACTAACTTACAATGAGCAGTTCTTC.

The chain uses TRBV6-4 and TRBJ2-2, with D possibly being TRBD1 (6 bases). V was cut by 5 bases and J by 7 bases, with 14 bases left in between. Germline CDR1 is MRHNA and CDR2 is SNTAGT. The CDR3 sequence is 14 residues long. CDR3 coding DNA: TGTGCCAGCAGTAGGGGGACCCTCAACGGGGAGCTGTTTTTT. It specifies CASSRGTLNGELFF.

The rearrangement links TRBV20-1 to TRBJ2-3; 8 bases are shared with TRBD2. Germline V CDR1 and CDR2: DFQATT, SNEGSKA (reference sequence). CDR3 length: 12 amino acids. V lost 3 bases and J lost 6; bases outside the gene matches: 2. In DNA, the CDR3 is TGCAGTGCTAGTCGGGGGGGGGATACGCAGTATTTT. It translates to CSASRGGDTQYF.

This sequence joins TRBV5-1 and TRBJ2-7, with no clear D. The CDR3 runs 12 residues. Deletions cut 1 base from V and 4 bases from J, with 6 bases between. Germline V lookup: CDR1 SGHRS, CDR2 YFSETQ. DNA for the CDR3: TGCGCCAGCAGCTTGACCCAGTACGAGCAGTACTTC. This gives the protein CASSLTQYEQYF.

The chain joins TRBV27 to TRBJ2-1; TRBD2 is a possible D gene (6 bases). In germline, CDR1 is MNHEY, CDR2 SMNVEV (reference sequence). The length of the CDR3 is 14 residues. Trimming cost V 2 bases and J 5 bases, with 10 bases left between them. The CDR3 loop reads CASSLRDFNNEQFF. In DNA form, the CDR3 reads TGTGCCAGCAGTTTAAGGGACTTTAACAATGAGCAGTTCTTC.

The J gene is TRBJ2-7, the V gene TRBV19, with TRBD1 matching 7 bases. V was pared by 9 bases and J by 0 bases, with 8 bases of the junction left unmatched. The CDR3 extends over 14 amino acids. The germline V gene encodes CDR1 LNHDA and CDR2 SQIVND (reference sequence). The CDR3 reads CASRKQGNSYEQYF. In DNA form, the CDR3 reads TGTGCCAGCAGGAAACAGGGGAACTCCTACGAGCAGTACTTC.

This chain links TRBV19 with TRBJ1-1, with 7 bases identical to TRBD1. Germline-derived CDR1 and CDR2 are LNHDA and SQIVND (reference sequence). The CDR3 runs 16 residues. J was trimmed by 1 base and V by 1 base; bases with no gene match: 6. The CDR3 is CASSIAAGGRNTEAFF. The CDR3 coding sequence is TGTGCCAGTAGTATAGCGGCAGGGGGTAGGAACACTGAAGCTTTCTTT. Variable domain in full (rest from reference TRBV19 and TRBJ1-1): DGGITQSPKYLFRKEGQNVTLSCEQNLNHDAMYWYRQDPGQGLRLIYYSQIVNDFQKGDIAEGYSVSREKKESFPLTVTSAQKNPTAFYLCASSIAAGGRNTEAFFGQGTRLTVV.

This clone showed up just once. The chain uses TRBV15 and TRBJ2-7, with D possibly matching TRBD2 (7 bases). Germline lookup yields CDR1 LNHNV and CDR2 YYDKDF (reference sequence). The CDR3 is 15 amino acids. V was pared by 4 bases and J by 5 bases, with 18 bases between. The CDR3 here is CATSMLGGGEDEQYF. The CDR3 DNA is TGTGCCACCAGCATGCTAGGGGGGGGTGAAGACGAGCAGTACTTC.

This clone was observed once. This chain connects TRBV11-2 to TRBJ2-5; 7 bases match TRBD2. V lost 1 base and J lost 0; bases outside the gene matches: 5. Germline CDR1 SGHAT, CDR2 FQNNGV. This CDR3 spans 16 amino acids. Here the CDR3 reads CASSLGLAPDQETQYF. CDR3 coding DNA: TGTGCCAGCAGCTTAGGACTAGCCCCCGACCAAGAGACCCAGTACTTC. Supplemented by reference TRBV11-2 and TRBJ2-5, the full variable domain reads EAGVAQSPRYKIIEKRQSVAFWCNPISGHATLYWYQQILGQGPKLLIQFQNNGVVDDSQLPKDRFSAERLKGVDSTLKIQPAKLEDSAVYLCASSLGLAPDQETQYFGPGTRLLVL.

This chain links TRBV19 with TRBJ2-3; TRBD2 matches at 7 bases. V gave up 5 bases and J gave up 4 bases; unmatched junction bases: 3. CDR3 length equals 13 residues. Germline V gives CDR1 LNHDA, CDR2 SQIVND (reference sequence). CDR3: CASSPGRADTQYF. Here the CDR3 DNA reads TGTGCCAGTAGTCCAGGGAGGGCAGATACGCAGTATTTT.

V gene TRBV2 combines with J gene TRBJ2-1; TRBD1 might be the D (6 bases). V gave up 9 bases and J gave up 6 bases, with 18 bases separating them. Germline assignment: CDR1 SNHLY and CDR2 FYNNEI. This CDR3 region has 14 residues. The CDR3 loop reads CASKKGQTFNEQFF. CDR3 DNA: TGTGCCAGTAAGAAGGGACAAACATTCAATGAGCAGTTCTTC.

The V and J genes are TRBV19 and TRBJ1-2; 8 bases are shared with TRBD1. The V gene's germline CDR1 is LNHDA and CDR2 SQIVND (reference sequence). V was clipped by 4 bases and J by 3 bases; unmatched bases: 10. The CDR3 consists of 16 residues. The CDR3 reads CASSKFPGGADYGYTF. The CDR3 DNA is TGTGCCAGTAGTAAGTTCCCAGGGGGCGCGGACTATGGCTACACCTTC.

V usage is TRBV3-1 (or the pseudogene TRBV3-2) and J usage is TRBJ2-7; D might be TRBD1 (5 bases). This CDR3 region has 12 residues. Germline CDR1 LGHDT, CDR2 YNNKEL (reference sequence). V dropped 1 base and J dropped 7 bases, with 8 bases sitting between them. The CDR3 DNA is TGTGCCAGCAGCCAAGTAGGGGAAGAGCAGTACTTC. It codes for CASSQVGEEQYF.

The chain links TRBV5-1 to TRBJ2-1; 9 nucleotides match TRBD2. The V segment lost 2 bases and the J segment 6 bases; nucleotides outside the gene matches: 3. Germline CDR1 and CDR2: SGHRS and YFSETQ. The CDR3 is made up of 14 amino acids. In DNA form, the CDR3 reads TGCGCCAGCAGCTTTGGTAGCGGGAGCAATGAGCAGTTCTTC. It translates to CASSFGSGSNEQFF.

V gene TRBV5-5 combines with J gene TRBJ1-4; D perhaps matches TRBD1 (5 bases). Looked up from germline, CDR1 is SGHKS and CDR2 is YYEKEE (reference sequence). CDR3 length: 16 residues. V was pared by 4 bases and J by 5 bases, with 18 bases between. The CDR3 loop is CASSNTPGRTNEKLFF. CDR3 in DNA: TGTGCCAGCAGCAACACCCCCGGACGGACAAATGAAAAACTGTTTTTT. The variable domain in full, completed from reference TRBV5-5 and TRBJ1-4, reads DAGVTQSPTHLIKTRGQQVTLRCSPISGHKSVSWYQQVLGQGPQFIFQYYEKEERGRGNFPDRFSARQFPNYSSELNVNALLLGDSALYLCASSNTPGRTNEKLFFGSGTQLSVL.

In DNA, the CDR3 is TGTGCCTGGAGTGTACGAGGGACTAGGGTTAGTGAGCAGTTCTTC. This gives the protein CAWSVRGTRVSEQFF. The chain is built from TRBV30 and TRBJ2-1; 8 positions agree with TRBD2. The CDR3 is made up of 15 amino acids. Germline V gene data show CDR1 as GTSNPN and CDR2 as SVGIG (reference sequence). V was clipped by 0 bases and J by 9 bases; unmatched bases: 10.